These T cell receptor beta chains were read from a single sample in a study of blood T cell repertoires in COVID-19. Data came from immunoSEQ multiplex PCR; TCRdb stores just in-frame clones and leaves some out. The profile shows 55,000 or so clones, approximately 80% of them singletons. Sequencing was performed on peripheral blood. The receptors were sampled from a human donor in a cohort sampled during active or convalescent COVID-19. The CDR3 runs from the conserved cysteine through the conserved F or W. Each record gives: clone size, J gene, D gene, V gene, CDR3 DNA, CDR3 protein. The D gene is left open where the match is weak. The listing skips clone size in some rows; elsewhere it reads once, few, many or a size class.

abundance: NA; j_gene: TRBJ2-1; d_gene: NA; v_gene: TRBV10-3; CDR3nt: TGTGCCATCAGCCAGGGTGATTACAATGAGCAGTTCTTC; CDR3aa: CAISQGDYNEQFF
abundance: medium-sized; j_gene: TRBJ2-2; d_gene: TRBD2; v_gene: TRBV4-1; CDR3nt: TGCGCCAGCAGCCAAGCGGCCAGCGGGGGTCCGGGGGAGCTGTTTTTT; CDR3aa: CASSQAASGGPGELFF
abundance: few; j_gene: TRBJ1-3; d_gene: NA; v_gene: TRBV19; CDR3nt: TGTGCCAGTACTCGGACAGCCCCTGGAAACACCATATATTTT; CDR3aa: CASTRTAPGNTIYF
abundance: once; j_gene: TRBJ1-4; d_gene: TRBD1; v_gene: TRBV3-1/TRBV3-2; CDR3nt: TGTGCCAGCAGCCAGGGGACAGGGCGCGGAACTAATGAAAAACTGTTTTTT; CDR3aa: CASSQGTGRGTNEKLFF
abundance: NA; j_gene: TRBJ1-3; d_gene: NA; v_gene: TRBV7-6; CDR3nt: TGTGCCAGCAGCTTAGCAGTGGGCAGGGCGCTCTCTGGAAACACCATATATTTT; CDR3aa: CASSLAVGRALSGNTIYF
abundance: NA; j_gene: TRBJ2-1; d_gene: TRBD1; v_gene: TRBV5-4; CDR3nt: TGTGCCAGCAGCTTGTTACAGGGGGCGTACAATGAGCAGTTCTTC; CDR3aa: CASSLLQGAYNEQFF
abundance: few; j_gene: TRBJ1-1; d_gene: TRBD1; v_gene: TRBV9; CDR3nt: TGTGCCAGCAGCGCCCGGACAGGGGCTGAAGCTTTCTTT; CDR3aa: CASSARTGAEAFF
abundance: NA; j_gene: TRBJ1-5; d_gene: NA; v_gene: TRBV3-1/TRBV3-2; CDR3nt: TGTGCCAGCAGCCAAGGTACAGGGTATAGCAATCAGCCCCAGCATTTT; CDR3aa: CASSQGTGYSNQPQHF
abundance: once; j_gene: TRBJ2-5; d_gene: NA; v_gene: TRBV2; CDR3nt: TGTGCCAGCAGGAGGGCAAGGGAAGGTGGCACCCAGTACTTC; CDR3aa: CASRRAREGGTQYF
abundance: once; j_gene: TRBJ2-1; d_gene: TRBD2; v_gene: TRBV5-8; CDR3nt: TGTGCCAGCAGCGCTGTTCTGCTAGCGGGTCCCAATGAGCAGTTCTTC; CDR3aa: CASSAVLLAGPNEQFF
abundance: NA; j_gene: TRBJ2-7; d_gene: TRBD1; v_gene: TRBV9; CDR3nt: TGTGCCAGCAGCCCGCGCGACAGGGGCAACTACGAGCAGTACTTC; CDR3aa: CASSPRDRGNYEQYF
abundance: NA; j_gene: TRBJ2-1; d_gene: NA; v_gene: TRBV7-2; CDR3nt: TGTGCCAGCAGCTTAGCGGGCCCGATCCATGAGCAGTTCTTC; CDR3aa: CASSLAGPIHEQFF
abundance: NA; j_gene: TRBJ2-7; d_gene: TRBD1; v_gene: TRBV5-5; CDR3nt: TGTGCCAGCAGCTTGGGGCAGGGGGCCTACGAGCAGTACTTC; CDR3aa: CASSLGQGAYEQYF
abundance: few; j_gene: TRBJ1-1; d_gene: NA; v_gene: TRBV3-1/TRBV3-2; CDR3nt: TGTGCCAGCAGCCTAAGTTTGTCCGGGCGGGGGGCTGAAGCTTTCTTT; CDR3aa: CASSLSLSGRGAEAFF
abundance: NA; j_gene: TRBJ2-3; d_gene: NA; v_gene: TRBV9; CDR3nt: TGTGCCAGCAGCGTAGATGTAAGCACAGATACGCAGTATTTT; CDR3aa: CASSVDVSTDTQYF
abundance: NA; j_gene: TRBJ2-3; d_gene: NA; v_gene: TRBV6-6; CDR3nt: TGTGCCAGCAGTTACTCTACGGGGGATACGCAGTATTTT; CDR3aa: CASSYSTGDTQYF
abundance: NA; j_gene: TRBJ2-7; d_gene: TRBD2; v_gene: TRBV24-1; CDR3nt: TGTGCCACCAGTGACTCGGGGGGGCTTTCCTACGAGCAGTACTTC; CDR3aa: CATSDSGGLSYEQYF
abundance: NA; j_gene: TRBJ1-4; d_gene: TRBD1; v_gene: TRBV14; CDR3nt: TGTGCCAGCAGTCGAACAGGGGGGAAGGAAAAACTGTTTTTT; CDR3aa: CASSRTGGKEKLFF
abundance: NA; j_gene: TRBJ2-7; d_gene: TRBD2; v_gene: TRBV25-1; CDR3nt: TGTGCCAGCAGTGAGACCCAGGGAGGACTAGCGGAGGCCTACGAGCAGTACTTC; CDR3aa: CASSETQGGLAEAYEQYF
abundance: few; j_gene: TRBJ1-5; d_gene: NA; v_gene: TRBV4-1; CDR3nt: TGCGCCAGCAGCCAAGATTCCCATAATCAGCCCCAGCATTTT; CDR3aa: CASSQDSHNQPQHF
abundance: NA; j_gene: TRBJ2-4; d_gene: NA; v_gene: TRBV18; CDR3nt: TGTGCCAGCTCACCCCTTAGCAAAAACATTCAGTACTTC; CDR3aa: CASSPLSKNIQYF
abundance: NA; j_gene: TRBJ2-1; d_gene: TRBD1; v_gene: TRBV11-2; CDR3nt: TGTGCCAGCAGCAACCCACAGGGGCGGAAGTTCTTC; CDR3aa: CASSNPQGRKFF
abundance: once; j_gene: TRBJ1-2; d_gene: NA; v_gene: TRBV7-6; CDR3nt: TGTGCCAGCAGCTTAGGGGATGGGGGGGCTAACTATGGCTACACCTTC; CDR3aa: CASSLGDGGANYGYTF
abundance: few; j_gene: TRBJ1-1; d_gene: NA; v_gene: TRBV28; CDR3nt: TGTGCCAGCAGTTTAAGAGGGAACACTGAAGCTTTCTTT; CDR3aa: CASSLRGNTEAFF
abundance: NA; j_gene: TRBJ2-1; d_gene: NA; v_gene: TRBV5-6; CDR3nt: TGTGCCAGCAGCTTTTCCGGGAGCTCCTACAATGAGCAGTTCTTC; CDR3aa: CASSFSGSSYNEQFF
abundance: NA; j_gene: TRBJ2-1; d_gene: NA; v_gene: TRBV4-2; CDR3nt: TGTGCCAGCAGCCAACCCCCGGAGTACAATGAGCAGTTCTTC; CDR3aa: CASSQPPEYNEQFF
abundance: once; j_gene: TRBJ2-1; d_gene: NA; v_gene: TRBV20-1; CDR3nt: TGCAGTGCTAGAGATCTAGAGCAGTTCTTC; CDR3aa: CSARDLEQFF
abundance: NA; j_gene: TRBJ2-1; d_gene: TRBD2; v_gene: TRBV4-2; CDR3nt: TGTGCCAGCAGCCAAGATGGAACTAGCGGGGGGCTCAATGAGCAGTTCTTC; CDR3aa: CASSQDGTSGGLNEQFF
abundance: NA; j_gene: TRBJ2-5; d_gene: TRBD2; v_gene: TRBV7-9; CDR3nt: TGTGCCAGCAGCTTATATAGCGGGGGGGCAGGAGAGACCCAGTACTTC; CDR3aa: CASSLYSGGAGETQYF
abundance: NA; j_gene: TRBJ2-2; d_gene: TRBD2; v_gene: TRBV4-3; CDR3nt: TGCGCCAGCAGCCAAGACGCCGGGGGGGCGTCGGGGGAGCTGTTTTTT; CDR3aa: CASSQDAGGASGELFF
abundance: NA; j_gene: TRBJ2-1; d_gene: TRBD2; v_gene: TRBV6-2/TRBV6-3; CDR3nt: TGTGCCAGCAGTACCCAGACTAGCGGGAACTACAATGAGCAGTTCTTC; CDR3aa: CASSTQTSGNYNEQFF
abundance: NA; j_gene: TRBJ2-2; d_gene: TRBD2; v_gene: TRBV7-6; CDR3nt: TGTGCCAGCAGCCCGGGACTAGCGGGGGTAACCGGGGAGCTGTTTTTT; CDR3aa: CASSPGLAGVTGELFF
abundance: NA; j_gene: TRBJ1-5; d_gene: NA; v_gene: TRBV5-5; CDR3nt: TGTGCCAGCAGCCCCGGACAGTTTGGTAGCAATCAGCCCCAGCATTTT; CDR3aa: CASSPGQFGSNQPQHF
abundance: NA; j_gene: TRBJ1-1; d_gene: TRBD1; v_gene: TRBV18; CDR3nt: TGTGCCAGCTCACCAGGACAGGGCACTGAAGCTTTCTTT; CDR3aa: CASSPGQGTEAFF
abundance: NA; j_gene: TRBJ1-1; d_gene: TRBD1; v_gene: TRBV9; CDR3nt: TGTGCCAGCAGCGCCGGGGACAGGGGTTACACTGAAGCTTTCTTT; CDR3aa: CASSAGDRGYTEAFF
abundance: NA; j_gene: TRBJ1-1; d_gene: TRBD1; v_gene: TRBV5-6; CDR3nt: TGTGCCAGCAGTACTCTTACAGGGGTGATAATGAACACTGAAGCTTTCTTT; CDR3aa: CASSTLTGVIMNTEAFF
abundance: NA; j_gene: TRBJ2-5; d_gene: NA; v_gene: TRBV7-9; CDR3nt: TGTGCCAGCAGCCAAGGAGGAGAAGAGACCCAGTACTTC; CDR3aa: CASSQGGEETQYF
abundance: few; j_gene: TRBJ1-6; d_gene: TRBD1; v_gene: TRBV18; CDR3nt: TGTGCCAGCTCACCAAGGACAGGGGAAGATTCACCCCTCCACTTT; CDR3aa: CASSPRTGEDSPLHF